This TCR beta chain was retrieved from a study of blood T cell repertoires in COVID-19. About the study: Material from acute and convalescent COVID-19 was sourced from the United States, Italy and Spain. PBMCs, B-cell-depleted T cells, or T cells provided the cDNA or gDNA that made up the material.

Seattle patients were enrolled while actively infected and followed longitudinally. Study processing details: How many nucleated cells were present was estimated from reference gene primer amplification. Here immunoSEQ multiplex PCR was the method, and the copy in TCRdb shows in-frame clones only, minus some. That table is the source of V, J and clone size, and D and trimming were worked out from the DNA. This table holds approximately 460,000 clones, about 91% found once. V shed 3 bases and J 6 bases; nucleotides not matched to a gene: 4. Looked up from germline, CDR1 is SGHKS and CDR2 is YYEKEE (reference sequence). The CDR3 runs 14 residues.

This rearrangement joins TRBV5-5 to TRBJ2-1; 9 positions match TRBD1. Sequencing used peripheral blood. The origin of this receptor is a man between 18 and 35 years old with COVID-19, enrolled during active disease. CDR3 sequence: CASSSGQGINEQFF. DNA for the CDR3: TGTGCCAGCAGCTCGGGACAGGGTATCAATGAGCAGTTCTTC.